This T cell receptor (beta chain) was recovered during a study of shared clonotypes between healthy human individuals. General study findings and limits: It was the non-shared clonotypes that had lower generation probabilities than clonotypes shared by all four donors. Shared clonotypes: roughly 4.7% naive CD4, around 3.5% naive CD8, roughly 2.2% memory CD4, more than 0.3% memory CD8.

Turning to this clone: Its specificity is unknown.

Measured with immunoSEQ multiplex PCR; TCRdb has only the in-frame clones, and not every one. The table has about 2.4 million clones, around 90% seen once; the top ten hold more than 0.12%. Every donor, a Caucasian adult, lived in Nashville, Tennessee. The CDR3 contains 18 residues. The source material was naive CD4+ T cells sorted from blood. Specified subset: CD45RA+ positively selected. The receptor was isolated from a man between 18 and 29 years old in good health. V is TRBV21-1 and J is TRBJ2-3; TRBD2, the D gene given by the table, was not confirmed from the DNA. TRBV21-1 is shown as a pseudogene. The CDR3 DNA reads TGTGCCAGCAGCCTATCGGGACTAGCGGGGTCCCGCCCAGATACGCAGTATTTT. Amino acid sequence: CASSLSGLAGSRPDTQYF.